Sequencing of this T cell receptor beta chain was carried out in a study of cytomegalovirus exposure and HLA in healthy donors. Findings of the study overall: A further, later analysis showed that HLA-associated TCR beta chains (compared with equally common others) were more clonally expanded. With high specificity and sensitivity, the classifier reportedly diagnosed cytomegalovirus status. A missense DCLRE1C variant was associated with V- and J-gene trimming of TCR beta chains in a later analysis, and an independent cohort replicated the association.

The ends were cut back, 4 bases at V and 7 bases at J, with 14 bases in the middle. The germline CDR1 and CDR2 sequences are MNHNY and SVGAGI (reference sequence). This CDR3 has 14 residues. With 60 Vbeta and 13 Jbeta primers, the PCR was carried out. Some clones are missing from TCRdb's copy, which holds only in-frame ones; the method was immunoSEQ multiplex PCR. The table records over 130,000 clones, approximately 84% of them present only once. This clone turned up a few times. Its cognate antigen is unknown. Sequenced: PBMCs. The receptor was derived from a man aged 25 to 40 in good health and CMV-seropositive. The chain combines TRBV6-6 with TRBJ2-1, with D maybe TRBD2 (6 bases). The CDR3 region is CASSFMPSGNEQFF. The CDR3 DNA reads TGTGCCAGCAGTTTCATGCCCAGCGGGAATGAGCAGTTCTTC.